This TCR beta chain was captured by sequencing in a study of blood T cell repertoires in COVID-19. Study at large: COVID-19 samples, acute and convalescent, were from the United States, Italy and Spain. T cells, B-cell-depleted T cells, or PBMCs provided the cDNA or gDNA that served as material.

In the authors' workflow: Amplification with reference gene primers provided the estimates of nucleated cell counts. This table comes from immunoSEQ multiplex PCR, and its TCRdb copy is limited to in-frame clones, with some not included. V and J calls and clone size follow that table, whereas D and trimming were derived from the DNA. The profile shows a few hundred thousand clones, roughly 90% of them singletons. The CDR3 contains 11 residues. J lost 11 bases, V lost 8 bases, and 8 bases had no gene match. The germline CDR1 and CDR2 sequences are LNHDA and SQIVND (reference sequence). The receptor comes from a man younger than 45 with active or convalescent COVID-19. Sequenced input: peripheral blood. The chain carries TRBV19 and TRBJ2-7, with TRBD1 matching 8 bases. This CDR3 is CASGNQGAEYF. The CDR3 DNA sequence: TGTGCCAGTGGTAACCAGGGGGCGGAGTACTTC. The full variable domain, rest sourced from reference TRBV19 and TRBJ2-7, is DGGITQSPKYLFRKEGQNVTLSCEQNLNHDAMYWYRQDPGQGLRLIYYSQIVNDFQKGDIAEGYSVSREKKESFPLTVTSAQKNPTAFYLCASGNQGAEYFGPGTRLTVT.